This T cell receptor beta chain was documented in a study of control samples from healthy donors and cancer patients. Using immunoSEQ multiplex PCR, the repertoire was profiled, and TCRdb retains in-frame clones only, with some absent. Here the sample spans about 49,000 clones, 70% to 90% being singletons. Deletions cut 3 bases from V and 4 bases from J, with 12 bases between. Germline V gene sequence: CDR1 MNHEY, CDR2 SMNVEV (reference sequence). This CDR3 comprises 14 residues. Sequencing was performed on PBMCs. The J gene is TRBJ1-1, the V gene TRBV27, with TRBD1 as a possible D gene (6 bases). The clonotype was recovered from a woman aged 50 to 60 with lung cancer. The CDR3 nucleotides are TGTGCCAGCAGTTTCACAGGGTGGAGCACTGAAGCTTTCTTT. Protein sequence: CASSFTGWSTEAFF.